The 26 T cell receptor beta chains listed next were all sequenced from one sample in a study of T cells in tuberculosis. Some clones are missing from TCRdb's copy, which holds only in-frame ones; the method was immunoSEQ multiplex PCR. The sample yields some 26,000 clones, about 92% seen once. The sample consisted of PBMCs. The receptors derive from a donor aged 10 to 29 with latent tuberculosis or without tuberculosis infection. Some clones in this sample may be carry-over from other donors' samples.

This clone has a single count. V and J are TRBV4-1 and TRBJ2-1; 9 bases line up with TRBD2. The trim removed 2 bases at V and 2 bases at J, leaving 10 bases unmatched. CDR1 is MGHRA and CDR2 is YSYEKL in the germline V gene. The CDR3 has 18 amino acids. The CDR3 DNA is TGCGCCAGCAGCCAAAGGGGGTGGGAGCGGGGGGCCTACAATGAGCAGTTCTTC. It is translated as CASSQRGWERGAYNEQFF.

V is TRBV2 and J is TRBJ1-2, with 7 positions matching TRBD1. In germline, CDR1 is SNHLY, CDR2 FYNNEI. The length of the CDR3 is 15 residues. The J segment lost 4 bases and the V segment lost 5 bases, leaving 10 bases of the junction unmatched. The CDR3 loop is CASSLKQGWIYGYTF. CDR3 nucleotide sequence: TGTGCCAGCAGTTTAAAACAGGGGTGGATCTATGGCTACACCTTC.

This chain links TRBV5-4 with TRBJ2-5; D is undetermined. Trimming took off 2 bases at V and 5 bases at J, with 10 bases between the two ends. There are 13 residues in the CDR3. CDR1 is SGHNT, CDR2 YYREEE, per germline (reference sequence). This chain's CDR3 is CASSFTGRETQYF. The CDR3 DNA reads TGTGCCAGCAGCTTTACCGGTCGGGAGACCCAGTACTTC.

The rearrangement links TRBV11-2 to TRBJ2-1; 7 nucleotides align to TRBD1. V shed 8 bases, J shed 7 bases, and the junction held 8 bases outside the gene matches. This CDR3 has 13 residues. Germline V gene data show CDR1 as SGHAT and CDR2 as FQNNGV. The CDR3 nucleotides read TGTGCCAGCTCCGGGACAGAAGGGAATGAGCAGTTCTTC. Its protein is CASSGTEGNEQFF.

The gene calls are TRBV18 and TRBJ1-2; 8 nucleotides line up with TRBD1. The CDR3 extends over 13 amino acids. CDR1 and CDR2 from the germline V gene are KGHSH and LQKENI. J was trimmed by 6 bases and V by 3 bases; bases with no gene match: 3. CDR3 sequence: CASSPQGAHGYTF. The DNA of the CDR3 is TGTGCCAGCTCACCCCAGGGGGCCCATGGCTACACCTTC.

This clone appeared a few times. The CDR3 nucleotides are TGTGCCAGCAGCTTATATTCGGCAGGGGGTTCTAGCAATCAGCCCCAGCATTTT. Translation: CASSLYSAGGSSNQPQHF. The rearrangement uses TRBV7-8 and TRBJ1-5; 7 nucleotides agree with TRBD1. Germline assignment: CDR1 SGHVS and CDR2 FQNEAQ. This CDR3 is 18 amino acids long. Germline trimming cut 2 bases from V and 0 bases from J; bases unmatched to any gene: 10.

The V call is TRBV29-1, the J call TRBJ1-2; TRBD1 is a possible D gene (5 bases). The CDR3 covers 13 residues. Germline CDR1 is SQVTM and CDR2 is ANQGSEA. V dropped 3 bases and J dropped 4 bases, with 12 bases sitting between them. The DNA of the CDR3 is TGCAGCGTTGATTCCTCAGGGTCCTATGGCTACACCTTC. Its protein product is CSVDSSGSYGYTF.

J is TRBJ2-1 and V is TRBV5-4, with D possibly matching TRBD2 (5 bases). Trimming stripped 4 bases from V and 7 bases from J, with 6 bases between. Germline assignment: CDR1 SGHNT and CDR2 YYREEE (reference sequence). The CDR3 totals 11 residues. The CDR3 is CASSIANEQFF. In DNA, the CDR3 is TGTGCCAGCAGCATAGCGAATGAGCAGTTCTTC.

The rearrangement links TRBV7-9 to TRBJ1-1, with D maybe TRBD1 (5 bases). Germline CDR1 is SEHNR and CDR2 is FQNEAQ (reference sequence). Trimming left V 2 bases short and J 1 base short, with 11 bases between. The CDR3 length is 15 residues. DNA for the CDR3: TGTGCCAGCAGCTTATTCGCCAGGGCGAACACTGAAGCTTTCTTT. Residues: CASSLFARANTEAFF.

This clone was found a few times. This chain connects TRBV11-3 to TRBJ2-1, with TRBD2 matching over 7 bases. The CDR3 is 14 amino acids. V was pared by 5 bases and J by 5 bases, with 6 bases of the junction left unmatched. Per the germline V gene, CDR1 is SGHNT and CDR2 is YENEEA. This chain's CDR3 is CASSRREGNNEQFF. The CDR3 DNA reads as TGTGCCAGCAGCCGGAGGGAGGGAAACAATGAGCAGTTCTTC.

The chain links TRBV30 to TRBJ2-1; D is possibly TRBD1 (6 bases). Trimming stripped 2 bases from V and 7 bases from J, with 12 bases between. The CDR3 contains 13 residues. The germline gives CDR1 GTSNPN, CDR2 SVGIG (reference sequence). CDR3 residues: CAWSTGTGNEQFF. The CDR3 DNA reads TGTGCCTGGAGTACAGGGACGGGGAATGAGCAGTTCTTC.

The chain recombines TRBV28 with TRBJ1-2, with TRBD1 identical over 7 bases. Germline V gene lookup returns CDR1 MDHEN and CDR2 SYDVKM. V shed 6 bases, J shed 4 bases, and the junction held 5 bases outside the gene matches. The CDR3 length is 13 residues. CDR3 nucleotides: TGTGCCAGCAGGGAACGGGACAGCTATGGCTACACCTTC. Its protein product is CASRERDSYGYTF.

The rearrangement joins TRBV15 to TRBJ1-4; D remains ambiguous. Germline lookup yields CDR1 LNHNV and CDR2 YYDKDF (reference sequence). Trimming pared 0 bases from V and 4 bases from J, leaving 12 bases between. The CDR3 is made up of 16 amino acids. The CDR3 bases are TGTGCCACCAGCAGAGAGTCCGGCGGGTTTAATGAAAAACTGTTTTTT. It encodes CATSRESGGFNEKLFF. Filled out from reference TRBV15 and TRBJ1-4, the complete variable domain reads DAMVIQNPRYQVTQFGKPVTLSCSQTLNHNVMYWYQQKSSQAPKLLFHYYDKDFNNEADTPDNFQSRRPNTSFCFLDIRSPGLGDTAMYLCATSRESGGFNEKLFFGSGTQLSVL.

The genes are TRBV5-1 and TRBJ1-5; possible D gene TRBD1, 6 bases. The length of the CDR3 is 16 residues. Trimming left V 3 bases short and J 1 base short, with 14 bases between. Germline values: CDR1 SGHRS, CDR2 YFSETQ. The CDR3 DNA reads TGCGCCAGCAGCTGGGGGCCCACAGGGAGCAATCAGCCCCAGCATTTT. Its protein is CASSWGPTGSNQPQHF. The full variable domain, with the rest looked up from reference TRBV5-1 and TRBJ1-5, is KAGVTQTPRYLIKTRGQQVTLSCSPISGHRSVSWYQQTPGQGLQFLFEYFSETQRNKGNFPGRFSGRQFSNSRSEMNVSTLELGDSALYLCASSWGPTGSNQPQHFGDGTRLSIL.

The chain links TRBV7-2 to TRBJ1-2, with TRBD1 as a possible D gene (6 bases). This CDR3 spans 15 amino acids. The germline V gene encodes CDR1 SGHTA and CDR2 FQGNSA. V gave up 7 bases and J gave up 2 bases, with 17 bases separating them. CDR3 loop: CASTPGGGQNYGYTF. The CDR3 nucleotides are TGTGCCAGCACCCCTGGGGGGGGACAAAACTATGGCTACACCTTC.

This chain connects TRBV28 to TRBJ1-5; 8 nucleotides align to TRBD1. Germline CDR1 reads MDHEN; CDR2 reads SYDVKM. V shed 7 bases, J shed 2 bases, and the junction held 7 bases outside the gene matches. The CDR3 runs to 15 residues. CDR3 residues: CASIGVDRGNQPQHF. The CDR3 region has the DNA TGTGCCAGCATCGGGGTGGACAGGGGCAATCAGCCCCAGCATTTT.

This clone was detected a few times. The CDR3 nucleotides are TGTGCCAGCCTCAAGGGACAGGGGACTCAGCCCCAGCATTTT. Translation: CASLKGQGTQPQHF. The chain is built from TRBV11-2 and TRBJ1-5; 10 bases line up with TRBD1. The CDR3 contains 14 residues. V lost 8 bases and J lost 6; bases outside the gene matches: 7. Per germline, CDR1 SGHAT and CDR2 FQNNGV.

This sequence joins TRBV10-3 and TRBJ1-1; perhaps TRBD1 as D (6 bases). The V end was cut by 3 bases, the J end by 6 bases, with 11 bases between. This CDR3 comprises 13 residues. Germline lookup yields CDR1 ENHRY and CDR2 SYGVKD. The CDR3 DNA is TGTGCCATCAGTGATCAGGGGTGGCCTGAAGCTTTCTTT. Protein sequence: CAISDQGWPEAFF.

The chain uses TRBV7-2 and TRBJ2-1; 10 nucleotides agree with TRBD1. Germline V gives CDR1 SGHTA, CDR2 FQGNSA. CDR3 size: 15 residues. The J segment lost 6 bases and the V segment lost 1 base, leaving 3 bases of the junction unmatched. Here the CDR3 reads CASSLGRDRGNEQFF. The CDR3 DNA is TGTGCCAGCAGCTTAGGTAGGGACAGGGGCAATGAGCAGTTCTTC.

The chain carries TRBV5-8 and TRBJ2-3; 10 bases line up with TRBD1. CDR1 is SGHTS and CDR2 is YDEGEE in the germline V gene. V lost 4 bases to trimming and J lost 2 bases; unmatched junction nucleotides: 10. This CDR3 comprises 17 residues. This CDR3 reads CASSKNFGTGVTDTQYF. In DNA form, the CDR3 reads TGTGCCAGCAGCAAAAACTTTGGGACAGGGGTCACAGATACGCAGTATTTT.

As DNA, the CDR3 is TGCAGCGTTGACGGGGGGAGGGTCGCCGGGGAGCTGTTTTTT. Its protein is CSVDGGRVAGELFF. The chain has TRBV29-1 and TRBJ2-2, with 7 bases identical to TRBD2. Germline assignment: CDR1 SQVTM and CDR2 ANQGSEA. The CDR3 totals 14 residues. The trim removed 3 bases at V and 6 bases at J, leaving 7 bases unmatched.

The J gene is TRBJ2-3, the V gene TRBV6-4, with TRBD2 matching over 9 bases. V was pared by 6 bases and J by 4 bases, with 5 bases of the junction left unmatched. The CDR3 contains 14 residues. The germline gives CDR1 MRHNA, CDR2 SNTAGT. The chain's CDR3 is CASRPTSGSDTQYF. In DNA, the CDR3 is TGTGCCAGCAGGCCGACTAGCGGCTCAGATACGCAGTATTTT.

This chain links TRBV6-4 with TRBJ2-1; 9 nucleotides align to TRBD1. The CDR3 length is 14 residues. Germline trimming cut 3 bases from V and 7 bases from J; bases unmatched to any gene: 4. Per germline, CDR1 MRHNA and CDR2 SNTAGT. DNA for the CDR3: TGTGCCAGCAGTGAAGAGACAGGGGGGAATGAGCAGTTCTTC. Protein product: CASSEETGGNEQFF.

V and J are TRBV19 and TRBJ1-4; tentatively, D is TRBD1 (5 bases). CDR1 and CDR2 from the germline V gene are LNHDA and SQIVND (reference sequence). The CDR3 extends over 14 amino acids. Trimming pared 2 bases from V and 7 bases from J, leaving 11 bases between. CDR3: CASSISGPGEKLFF. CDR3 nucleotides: TGTGCCAGTAGTATATCAGGGCCGGGTGAAAAACTGTTTTTT.

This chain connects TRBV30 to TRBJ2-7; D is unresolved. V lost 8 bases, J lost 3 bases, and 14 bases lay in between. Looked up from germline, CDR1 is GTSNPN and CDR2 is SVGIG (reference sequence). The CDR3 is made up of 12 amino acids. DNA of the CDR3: TGTGCCACGAGCTTAGACAACTACGAGCAGTACTTC. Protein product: CATSLDNYEQYF. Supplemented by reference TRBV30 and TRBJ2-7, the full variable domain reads SQTIHQWPATLVQPVGSPLSLECTVEGTSNPNLYWYRQAAGRGLQLLFYSVGIGQISSEVPQNLSASRPQDRQFILSSKKLLLSDSGFYLCATSLDNYEQYFGPGTRLTVT.

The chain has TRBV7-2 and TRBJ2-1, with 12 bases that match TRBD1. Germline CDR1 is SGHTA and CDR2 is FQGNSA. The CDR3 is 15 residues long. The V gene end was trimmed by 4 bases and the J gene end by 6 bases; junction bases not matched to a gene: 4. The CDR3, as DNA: TGTGCCAGCAGCTCGGGACAGGGGGCTCGCAATGAGCAGTTCTTC. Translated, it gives CASSSGQGARNEQFF. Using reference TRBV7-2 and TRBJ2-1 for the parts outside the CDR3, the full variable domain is GAGVSQSPSNKVTEKGKDVELRCDPISGHTALYWYRQSLGQGLEFLIYFQGNSAPDKSGLPSDRFSAERTGGSVSTLTIQRTQQEDSAVYLCASSSGQGARNEQFFGPGTRLTVL.